This is a list of T cell receptor beta chains from one sample in a study of blood T cell repertoires in COVID-19. Sequencing was performed with immunoSEQ multiplex PCR; in TCRdb, only in-frame clones are kept and a portion is missing. The table lists 200,000 to 300,000 clones, 75% to 90% of them singletons, with around 3.1% in the top ten. The sample was PBMCs or T cells enriched from blood (not recorded which). The source of these receptors is a woman between 35 and 50 years old who had been exposed to COVID-19. CDR3s leave out the opening cysteine and the closing phenylalanine or tryptophan.

J gene | V gene | CDR3 protein
TRBJ2-1 | TRBV20-1 | SASSPAGGNHEQF
TRBJ1-2 | TRBV29-1 | SVVKTRTGPNYGYT
TRBJ1-1 | TRBV4-2 | ASSQDETGGDTEAF
TRBJ2-5 | TRBV3-1/TRBV3-2 | ASSRGTQETQY
TRBJ2-5 | TRBV7-8 | ASSPSTSLETQY
TRBJ1-4 | TRBV6-5 | ASSLRYNEKLF
TRBJ2-5 | TRBV2 | ASKKWTGGEETQY
TRBJ1-2 | TRBV29-1 | SVVAGPVYGYT
TRBJ1-5 | TRBV24-1 | ATKGQGNNQPQH
TRBJ2-3 | TRBV30 | AWSGTVTDTQY
TRBJ1-5 | TRBV28 | ASSYVRTGGNQPQH
TRBJ2-2 | TRBV19 | ASSIDRGTGELF
TRBJ2-1 | TRBV19 | ASSFGQIYEQF
TRBJ1-3 | TRBV7-9 | ASSLVAMRAGNTIY